This T cell receptor (beta chain) was sequenced during a study of T cells in Graves' hyperthyroidism and ophthalmopathy. Amplified TCR beta CDR3 regions came from RNA transcripts. With the HTBI primer set, the TCR CDR3 went through a first round of RT-PCR. MiXCR was run by TCRdb on the multiplex PCR reads, yielding one entry per CDR3 protein. The data show 300,000 to 450,000 distinct CDR3 sequences, under 15% seen once. Whole-study findings and limits: The model anticipated ophthalmopathy a median about 7 months pre-onset.

Graves' hyperthyroidism was deemed stable given no ophthalmopathy progression within 18 months. Researchers barred patients who had uncontrolled infection, other autoimmune disease, pregnancy or lactation. As regards this clonotype: Its target is unknown.

The source of this sequence is a woman under 40 with Graves' hyperthyroidism. Sequencing was performed on blood.

CDR3 sequence: CAISEGTSGRVGSYNEQFF. CDR3 DNA: TGTGCCATCAGTGAAGGGACTAGCGGGAGGGTGGGCTCCTACAATGAGCAGTTCTTC. The chain couples TRBV10-3 to TRBJ2-1; 16 bases agree with TRBD2. The length of the CDR3 is 19 residues. CDR1 is ENHRY, CDR2 SYGVKD, per germline. Losses at the gene ends were 3 bases for V and 0 bases for J; bases not matched to a gene: 5.